This T cell receptor (beta chain) was recovered during a study of shared clonotypes between healthy human individuals. Study-wide results and limits: Approximately 4.6% of naive CD4 clonotypes were common to several donors. Some clonotypes were shared by all four sorted-subset donors, while others were not shared. The non-shared ones had lower generation probabilities than the shared ones. Researchers found naive subsets generally carried larger estimated richness than memory subsets.

The CDR3 has 12 residues. Per the germline V gene, CDR1 is SGHTA and CDR2 is FQGNSA. V lost 3 bases to trimming and J lost 8 bases, with 8 bases between them. An even split of each subset's genomic DNA across several immunoSEQ plates was performed. Sequencing was performed with immunoSEQ multiplex PCR; in TCRdb, only in-frame clones are kept and a portion is missing. The sample lists approximately 2.4 million clones, nearly 97% occurring once. To note about this clone: Its antigen is undetermined.

This TCR was recovered from a man younger than 35 in good health. The rearrangement links TRBV7-2 to TRBJ2-4, with a possible D match to TRBD1 (7 bases). The sample was naive CD4+ T cells sorted from blood. The subset here: CD45RA+ positively selected. CDR3 bases: TGTGCCAGCAGCTTCAGGGGGGACATTCAGTACTTC. Encoded protein: CASSFRGDIQYF.